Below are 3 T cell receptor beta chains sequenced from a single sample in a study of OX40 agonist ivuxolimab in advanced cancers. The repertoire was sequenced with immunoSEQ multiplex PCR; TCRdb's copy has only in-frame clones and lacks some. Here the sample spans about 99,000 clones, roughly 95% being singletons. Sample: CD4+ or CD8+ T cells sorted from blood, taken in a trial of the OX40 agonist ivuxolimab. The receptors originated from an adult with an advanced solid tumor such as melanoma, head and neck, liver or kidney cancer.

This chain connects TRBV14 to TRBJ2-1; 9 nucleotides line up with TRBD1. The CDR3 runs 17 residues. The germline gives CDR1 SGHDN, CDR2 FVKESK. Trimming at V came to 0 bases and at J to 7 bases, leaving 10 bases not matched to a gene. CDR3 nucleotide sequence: TGTGCCAGCAGCCAAGAAGGTTCCGGGACAGGGTGGAATGAGCAGTTCTTC. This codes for CASSQEGSGTGWNEQFF.

The CDR3 DNA sequence: TGTGCCAGCAGCTTAGGCCAGTACTCCTACGAGCAGTACTTC. This gives the protein CASSLGQYSYEQYF. The gene calls are TRBV11-2 and TRBJ2-7; D unclear. CDR1 is SGHAT, CDR2 FQNNGV, per germline. The ends were cut back, 1 base at V and 0 bases at J, with 7 bases in the middle. The CDR3 loop spans 14 amino acids.

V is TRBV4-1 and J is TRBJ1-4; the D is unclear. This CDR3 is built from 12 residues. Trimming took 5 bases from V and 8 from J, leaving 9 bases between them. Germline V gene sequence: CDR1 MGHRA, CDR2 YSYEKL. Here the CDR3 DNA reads TGCGCCAGCAGCGCAACGGACGAAAAACTGTTTTTT. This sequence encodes CASSATDEKLFF.